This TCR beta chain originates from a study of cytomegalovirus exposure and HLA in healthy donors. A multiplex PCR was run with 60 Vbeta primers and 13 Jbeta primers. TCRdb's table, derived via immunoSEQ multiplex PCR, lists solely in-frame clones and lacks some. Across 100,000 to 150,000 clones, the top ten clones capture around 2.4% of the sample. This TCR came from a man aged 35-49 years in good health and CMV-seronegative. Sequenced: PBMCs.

The CDR3 loop is CAWSAAGQFPYEQYF. The CDR3 nucleotides read TGTGCCTGGAGTGCAGCGGGTCAATTTCCCTACGAGCAGTACTTC. The J gene is TRBJ2-5, the V gene TRBV30, with D possibly being TRBD2 (6 bases). The J call is doubtful: the DNA matches TRBJ2-7 better. This CDR3 is built from 15 residues. Germline CDR1 GTSNPN, CDR2 SVGIG (reference sequence).